Listed below are T cell receptor beta chains from one sample, sequenced in a study of T cell repertoires in cytomegalovirus infection. Their antigens are not known. TCRdb reanalysed the reads using MiXCR and keeps one entry per CDR3 protein. In the table there are 70,000 to 95,000 distinct CDR3 sequences, 29% of which are singletons. Source: CD8+ T cells from cultured PBMCs, taken from culture after CMV antigen stimulation. The receptors come from a human donor in good health (CMV status not recorded). Some clones in this sample may be carry-over from other donors' samples. The CDR3 runs from the conserved cysteine through the conserved F or W. Each record gives: J gene, D gene, clone size, V gene, CDR3 protein, CDR3 DNA. D genes are given only for firm matches. Clone size is not always given. Where it is, it says once, few, many or a class for expanded clones.

j_gene: TRBJ2-3; d_gene: -; abundance: -; v_gene: TRBV6-5; CDR3aa: CASSKKRTDTQYF; CDR3nt: TGTGCCAGCAGTAAGAAGCGCACAGATACGCAGTATTTT
j_gene: TRBJ2-3; d_gene: -; abundance: -; v_gene: TRBV4-1; CDR3aa: CASSWTLSGTDTQYF; CDR3nt: TGCGCCAGCAGCTGGACACTATCCGGCACAGATACGCAGTATTTT
j_gene: TRBJ2-7; d_gene: TRBD1; abundance: -; v_gene: TRBV12-3/TRBV12-4; CDR3aa: CASSLRGTGPYEQYF; CDR3nt: TGTGCCAGCAGTCTAAGGGGGACAGGACCCTACGAGCAGTACTTC
j_gene: TRBJ2-5; d_gene: TRBD2; abundance: many; v_gene: TRBV7-2; CDR3aa: CASSPVGGLESLGQETQYF; CDR3nt: TGTGCCAGCAGTCCCGTGGGAGGACTAGAATCTTTAGGGCAAGAGACCCAGTACTTC
j_gene: TRBJ1-6; d_gene: -; abundance: few; v_gene: TRBV28; CDR3aa: CASSLSGFRSSYNSPLHF; CDR3nt: TGTGCCAGCAGTTTATCCGGTTTTCGCAGCTCCTATAATTCACCCCTCCACTTT
j_gene: TRBJ2-7; d_gene: TRBD2; abundance: few; v_gene: TRBV7-2; CDR3aa: CASSLSLAGGPRQQYF; CDR3nt: TGTGCCAGCAGCTTGAGCTTAGCGGGGGGACCACGGCAGCAGTACTTC
j_gene: TRBJ2-1; d_gene: TRBD2; abundance: -; v_gene: TRBV6-5; CDR3aa: CASSYVLAGESDGGEQFF; CDR3nt: TGTGCCAGCAGTTACGTTCTAGCGGGGGAGTCAGACGGCGGTGAGCAGTTCTTC
j_gene: TRBJ2-7; d_gene: TRBD1; abundance: once; v_gene: TRBV7-8; CDR3aa: CASNTPRTGIHEQYF; CDR3nt: TGTGCCAGCAACACCCCGCGGACAGGAATCCACGAGCAGTACTTC
j_gene: TRBJ1-3; d_gene: -; abundance: -; v_gene: TRBV10-3; CDR3aa: CAISSPGGGNTIYF; CDR3nt: TGTGCCATCAGTTCCCCGGGTGGTGGAAACACCATATATTTT
j_gene: TRBJ1-6; d_gene: -; abundance: -; v_gene: TRBV2; CDR3aa: CASSAGEASTWNSPLHF; CDR3nt: TGTGCCAGCAGTGCGGGAGAGGCCTCCACCTGGAATTCACCCCTCCACTTT
j_gene: TRBJ2-3; d_gene: TRBD2; abundance: few; v_gene: TRBV6-6; CDR3aa: CASSYPRGGPSTDTQYF; CDR3nt: TGTGCCAGCAGTTACCCCCGCGGGGGGCCTAGCACAGATACGCAGTATTTT
j_gene: TRBJ2-2; d_gene: -; abundance: -; v_gene: TRBV9; CDR3aa: CASSFRAPRGTGELFF; CDR3nt: TGTGCCAGCAGCTTCCGGGCCCCAAGAGGCACCGGGGAGCTGTTTTTT
j_gene: TRBJ2-2; d_gene: TRBD1; abundance: many; v_gene: TRBV11-1; CDR3aa: CASSHGTAGELFF; CDR3nt: TGTGCCAGCAGCCACGGGACAGCCGGGGAGCTGTTTTTT
j_gene: TRBJ1-2; d_gene: -; abundance: many; v_gene: TRBV27; CDR3aa: CASSPLSYGDGYTF; CDR3nt: TGTGCCAGCAGCCCCCTCTCTTACGGGGATGGCTACACCTTC
j_gene: TRBJ1-2; d_gene: TRBD1; abundance: -; v_gene: TRBV2; CDR3aa: CATFTGALLYGYTF; CDR3nt: TGTGCCACCTTTACAGGGGCGCTCCTCTATGGCTACACCTTC
j_gene: TRBJ1-6; d_gene: -; abundance: many; v_gene: TRBV7-9; CDR3aa: CASSLDLQNSPLHF; CDR3nt: TGTGCCAGCAGCTTAGACCTACAGAATTCACCCCTCCACTTT
j_gene: TRBJ2-5; d_gene: TRBD2; abundance: -; v_gene: TRBV27; CDR3aa: CASSPSLAGVMETQYF; CDR3nt: TGTGCCAGCAGTCCATCACTAGCGGGGGTTATGGAGACCCAGTACTTC
j_gene: TRBJ2-1; d_gene: TRBD2; abundance: many; v_gene: TRBV10-3; CDR3aa: CAISPGLAGSNNEQFF; CDR3nt: TGTGCCATCAGCCCCGGACTAGCGGGGAGCAACAATGAGCAGTTCTTC
j_gene: TRBJ2-7; d_gene: -; abundance: -; v_gene: TRBV2; CDR3aa: CASRGKLGEQYF; CDR3nt: TGTGCCAGCAGAGGTAAACTCGGCGAGCAGTACTTC
j_gene: TRBJ2-4; d_gene: -; abundance: once; v_gene: TRBV2; CDR3aa: CASSGTADLAKNIQYF; CDR3nt: TGTGCCAGCAGTGGGACGGCTGATCTAGCCAAAAACATTCAGTACTTC
j_gene: TRBJ2-1; d_gene: -; abundance: many; v_gene: TRBV7-8; CDR3aa: CASSLVGGYNEQFF; CDR3nt: TGTGCCAGCAGCTTAGTAGGGGGCTACAATGAGCAGTTCTTC
j_gene: TRBJ2-2; d_gene: TRBD1; abundance: -; v_gene: TRBV24-1; CDR3aa: CATSTGAGELFF; CDR3nt: TGTGCCACCAGTACAGGGGCCGGGGAGCTGTTTTTT
j_gene: TRBJ1-1; d_gene: -; abundance: -; v_gene: TRBV15; CDR3aa: CATSRDGLNTEAFF; CDR3nt: TGTGCCACCAGCAGAGATGGTTTAAACACTGAAGCTTTCTTT
j_gene: TRBJ1-2; d_gene: -; abundance: few; v_gene: TRBV28; CDR3aa: CASSLTTGDGYTF; CDR3nt: TGTGCCAGCAGTCTCACGACAGGAGATGGCTACACCTTC